These 20 T cell receptor beta chains originate from one sample sequenced in a study of CXCR3-negative and CXCR3-positive naive CD8 T cells. Study conclusions and caveats: Hydrophobicity was higher for TRB CDR3s found in CXCR3-positive naive cells than in CXCR3-negative naive cells.

The antigens for these receptors are not known. The libraries of TRB cDNA were prepared using 5' RACE with UMI labels. Reanalyzing the 5' RACE reads, TCRdb keeps one entry per CDR3 protein, without DNA. This sample contains about 89,000 distinct CDR3 sequences. Sequencing used naive CXCR3+ CD8+ T cells from blood. The subset denotes: CD45RO-CCR7+CD27+CD95- naive CD8+ T cells expressing CXCR3 (TNR3+). The source of these receptors is a human donor in good health. Some clones in this sample may be carry-over from other donors' samples.

The genes are TRBV7-9 and TRBJ2-5; the D call of TRBD1 rests on TCRdb alone, since no DNA is present to check it. The CDR3 runs to 16 residues. Germline CDR1 and CDR2: SEHNR and FQNEAQ (reference sequence). CDR3 amino acids: CASSHPLRDGPETQYF.

The J gene is TRBJ1-2, the V gene TRBV12-3 or TRBV12-4; TCRdb's assignment of TRBD1 cannot be checked, as there is no DNA. The CDR3 consists of 16 residues. CDR3 sequence: CASNQGRLMVRDGYTF.

V usage is TRBV10-3 and J usage is TRBJ2-3; no DNA is available, so the TRBD1 call from TCRdb remains unchecked. Germline CDR1 is ENHRY and CDR2 is SYGVKD. The CDR3 is made up of 14 amino acids. CDR3 amino acids: CAISEAVQGAPQYF.

This rearrangement joins TRBV10-3 to TRBJ2-5; with no DNA, the TCRdb D assignment of TRBD2 cannot be verified. The CDR3 loop spans 13 amino acids. Germline V gene lookup returns CDR1 ENHRY and CDR2 SYGVKD. The CDR3 sequence is CAISVYLAETQYF.

The genes are TRBV6-2 or TRBV6-3 and TRBJ2-7; TCRdb outputs TRBD1, but without DNA this stays unchecked. Germline V gene data show CDR1 as MNHEY and CDR2 as SVGEGT. CDR3 length: 14 amino acids. This chain's CDR3 is CASRLGQGFYEQYF.

The V call is TRBV30, the J call TRBJ2-7; TCRdb reports TRBD1, a call that lacks DNA to check it against. The CDR3 is made up of 14 amino acids. Germline CDR1 and CDR2: GTSNPN and SVGIG (reference sequence). CDR3: CAGDTGTGVSEQYF.

V gene TRBV7-3 combines with J gene TRBJ2-3; TCRdb calls TRBD2, which cannot be checked without DNA. Germline CDR1 reads SGHTA; CDR2 reads FQGTGA. The CDR3 loop spans 15 amino acids. This chain's CDR3 is CASSAGWGTTDTQYF.

The CDR3 protein is CASSVPGPSSYEQYF. The chain recombines TRBV27 with TRBJ2-7; TCRdb proposes TRBD2, but this gene call is untestable without DNA. This CDR3 comprises 15 residues. Per the germline V gene, CDR1 is MNHEY and CDR2 is SMNVEV (reference sequence).

V and J are TRBV5-5 and TRBJ2-2. The CDR3 contains 16 residues. CDR1 and CDR2 from the germline V gene are SGHKS and YYEKEE (reference sequence). CDR3 sequence: CASSPYEDGYTGELFF.

The rearrangement links TRBV7-9 to TRBJ1-1. The germline V gene has CDR1 SEHNR and CDR2 FQNEAQ (reference sequence). The CDR3 length is 12 residues. The chain's CDR3 is CASSRSNTEAFF.

The rearrangement joins TRBV29-1 to TRBJ2-1; TCRdb's D call, TRBD1, is unchecked because there is no DNA. The germline gives CDR1 SQVTM, CDR2 ANQGSEA. The CDR3 is made up of 16 amino acids. This chain's CDR3 is CSVVGSRGQAYNEQFF.

The V gene is TRBV28, the J gene TRBJ2-7; TCRdb lists TRBD1, though no DNA is available to test this call. This CDR3 has 14 amino acids. Germline loops: CDR1 MDHEN, CDR2 SYDVKM. The CDR3 sequence is CASSLRQGPYEQYF.

This sequence joins TRBV20-1 and TRBJ2-1; TCRdb picks TRBD1, but there is no DNA to check that call. This CDR3 region has 15 residues. Germline loops: CDR1 DFQATT, CDR2 SNEGSKA (reference sequence). The chain's CDR3 is CSARDLGQGLFEQFF.

J is TRBJ2-3 and V is TRBV4-3. This CDR3 is built from 16 residues. Looked up from germline, CDR1 is LGHNA and CDR2 is YSLEER. CDR3 residues: CASSQDFGGGADTQYF.

The chain has TRBV7-6 and TRBJ2-1; there is no DNA to check the TCRdb D call of TRBD2. Germline CDR1 SGHVS, CDR2 FNYEAQ. The CDR3 extends over 13 amino acids. CDR3 region: CASSYGLANEQFF.

The genes are TRBV9 and TRBJ2-7. Germline CDR1 and CDR2: SGDLS and YYNGEE. There are 16 residues in the CDR3. The CDR3 is CASSVEFDQLHHEQYF.

This chain joins TRBV7-3 and TRBJ2-3; checking the TCRdb D call of TRBD2 is not possible without DNA. The CDR3 consists of 17 residues. The germline CDR1 and CDR2 sequences are SGHTA and FQGTGA. The CDR3: CASSLGTSGALTDTQYF.

CDR3 loop: CASKLRGVGAQPQHF. The chain employs TRBV14 and TRBJ1-5; TCRdb selects TRBD1, and the lack of DNA leaves this call unchecked. The CDR3 has 15 amino acids. CDR1 is SGHDN, CDR2 FVKESK, per germline.

The CDR3 loop reads CASSPGTYLQETQYF. V usage is TRBV7-7 and J usage is TRBJ2-5; the D call from TCRdb, TRBD1, cannot be confirmed without DNA. This CDR3 is 15 amino acids long. Germline V gives CDR1 SSHAT, CDR2 FNYEAQ (reference sequence). The full variable domain, in which reference TRBV7-7 and TRBJ2-5 provide the parts outside the CDR3, is GAGVSQSPRYKVTKRGQDVTLRCDPISSHATLYWYQQALGQGPEFLTYFNYEAQPDKSGLPSDRFSAERPEGSISTLTIQRTEQRDSAMYRCASSPGTYLQETQYFGPGTRLLVL.

The V call is TRBV27, the J call TRBJ2-1. This CDR3 comprises 12 residues. Germline loops: CDR1 MNHEY, CDR2 SMNVEV (reference sequence). The chain's CDR3 is CASSPVWDEQFF.